This record concerns one T cell receptor beta chain sequence. The antigen remains unidentified. These data belong to a study of T cell repertoires in cytomegalovirus infection. Whole-study context: Matching HLA type and CMV infection were both indicated by public TCR beta signatures.

General observations from the study: It was HLA-C-restricted CMV-specific TCR beta clonotypes that dominated the response ex vivo.

TCRdb reprocessed the reads via MiXCR and lists one record per CDR3 protein. The sample consists of about 480,000 distinct CDR3 sequences, roughly a third of them appearing once. The CDR3 sequence is 14 residues long. V shed 4 bases and J shed 2 bases, with 8 bases lying between them. Germline CDR1 reads ENHRY; CDR2 reads SYGVKD. The rearrangement joins TRBV10-3 to TRBJ1-4; a weak D match, TRBD1 (6 bases). The receptor was derived from a human donor in good health (CMV status not recorded). Some clones in this sample may be carry-over from other donors' samples. Sequences were derived from cultured PBMCs, sampled from culture after CMV antigen stimulation. The CDR3 is CAISGTGTNEKLFF. The CDR3 nucleotides are TGTGCCATCAGTGGAACAGGGACTAATGAAAAACTGTTTTTT.